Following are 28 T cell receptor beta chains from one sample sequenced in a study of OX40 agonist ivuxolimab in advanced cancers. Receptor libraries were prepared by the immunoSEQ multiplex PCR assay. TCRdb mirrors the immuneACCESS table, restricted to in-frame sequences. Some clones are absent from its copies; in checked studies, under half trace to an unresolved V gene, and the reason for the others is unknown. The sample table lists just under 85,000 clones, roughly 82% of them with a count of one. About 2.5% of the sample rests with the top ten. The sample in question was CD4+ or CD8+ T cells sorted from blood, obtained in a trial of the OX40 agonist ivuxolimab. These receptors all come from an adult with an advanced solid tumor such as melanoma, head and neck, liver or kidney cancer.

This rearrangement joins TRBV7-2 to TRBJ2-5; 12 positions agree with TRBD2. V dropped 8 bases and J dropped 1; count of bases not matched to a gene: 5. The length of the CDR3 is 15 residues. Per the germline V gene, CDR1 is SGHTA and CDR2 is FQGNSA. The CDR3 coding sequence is TGTGCCAGCGCGCGACTAGCGGGGGTCCAAGAGACCCAGTACTTC. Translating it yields CASARLAGVQETQYF.

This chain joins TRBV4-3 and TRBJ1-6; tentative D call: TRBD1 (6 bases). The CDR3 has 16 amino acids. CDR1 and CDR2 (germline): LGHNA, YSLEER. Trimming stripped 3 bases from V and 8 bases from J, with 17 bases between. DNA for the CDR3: TGCGCCAGCAGCCAGGACCCCGGGGGGGCCGATTCACCCCTCCACTTT. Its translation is CASSQDPGGADSPLHF.

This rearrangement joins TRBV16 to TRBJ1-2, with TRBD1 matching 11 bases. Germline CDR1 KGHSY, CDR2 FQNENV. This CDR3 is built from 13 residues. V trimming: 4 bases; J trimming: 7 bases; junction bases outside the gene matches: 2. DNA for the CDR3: TGTGCCAGCAGCCGCGGGACAGGGGGTGGCTACACCTTC. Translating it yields CASSRGTGGGYTF.

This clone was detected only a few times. This CDR3 is CASSQTGTGGETQYF. CDR3 sequence (DNA): TGTGCCAGCAGCCAGACCGGGACAGGGGGCGAGACCCAGTACTTC. J is TRBJ2-5 and V is TRBV7-3; TRBD1 aligns across 12 bases. Per the germline V gene, CDR1 is SGHTA and CDR2 is FQGTGA. V was clipped by 5 bases and J by 5 bases; unmatched bases: 6. This CDR3 has 15 residues.

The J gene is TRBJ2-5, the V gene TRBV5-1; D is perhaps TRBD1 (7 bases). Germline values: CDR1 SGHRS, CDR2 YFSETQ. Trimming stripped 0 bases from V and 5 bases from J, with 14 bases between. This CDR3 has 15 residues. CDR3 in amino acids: CASSLEGGRGETQYF. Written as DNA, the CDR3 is TGCGCCAGCAGCTTGGAAGGGGGCCGGGGGGAGACCCAGTACTTC.

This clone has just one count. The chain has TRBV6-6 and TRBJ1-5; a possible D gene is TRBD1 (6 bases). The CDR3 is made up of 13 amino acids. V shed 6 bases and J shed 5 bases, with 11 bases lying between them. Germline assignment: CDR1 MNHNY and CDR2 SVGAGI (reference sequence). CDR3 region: CASRGGLYQPQHF. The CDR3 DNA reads TGTGCCAGCAGAGGGGGGTTATATCAGCCCCAGCATTTT.

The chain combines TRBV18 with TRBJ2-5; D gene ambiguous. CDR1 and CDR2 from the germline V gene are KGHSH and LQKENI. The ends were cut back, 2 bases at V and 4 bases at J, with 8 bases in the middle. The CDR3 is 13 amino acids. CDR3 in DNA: TGTGCCAGCTCACCAGTTGACGGAGAGACCCAGTACTTC. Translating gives CASSPVDGETQYF. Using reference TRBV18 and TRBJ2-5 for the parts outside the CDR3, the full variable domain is NAGVMQNPRHLVRRRGQEARLRCSPMKGHSHVYWYRQLPEEGLKFMVYLQKENIIDESGMPKERFSAEFPKEGPSILRIQQVVRGDSAAYFCASSPVDGETQYFGPGTRLLVL.

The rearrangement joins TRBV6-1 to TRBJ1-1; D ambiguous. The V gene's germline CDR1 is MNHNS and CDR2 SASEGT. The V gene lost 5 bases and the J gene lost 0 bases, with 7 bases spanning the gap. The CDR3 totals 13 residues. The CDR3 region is CASSRTVNTEAFF. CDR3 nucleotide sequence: TGTGCCAGCAGTCGGACGGTGAACACTGAAGCTTTCTTT.

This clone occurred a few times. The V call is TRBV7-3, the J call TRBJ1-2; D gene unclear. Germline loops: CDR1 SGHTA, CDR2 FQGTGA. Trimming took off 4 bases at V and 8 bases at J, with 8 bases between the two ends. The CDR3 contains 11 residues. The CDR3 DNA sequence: TGTGCCAGCAGCTCAGGAGCCGGCTACACCTTC. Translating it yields CASSSGAGYTF. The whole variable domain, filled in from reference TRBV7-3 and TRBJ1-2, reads GAGVSQTPSNKVTEKGKYVELRCDPISGHTALYWYRQSLGQGPEFLIYFQGTGAADDSGLPNDRFFAVRPEGSVSTLKIQRTERGDSAVYLCASSSGAGYTFGSGTRLTVV.

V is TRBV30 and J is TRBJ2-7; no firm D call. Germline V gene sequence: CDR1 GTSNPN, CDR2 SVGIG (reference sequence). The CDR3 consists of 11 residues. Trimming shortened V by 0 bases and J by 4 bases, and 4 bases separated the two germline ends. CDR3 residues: CAWSVRYEQYF. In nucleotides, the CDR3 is TGTGCCTGGAGTGTAAGATACGAGCAGTACTTC.

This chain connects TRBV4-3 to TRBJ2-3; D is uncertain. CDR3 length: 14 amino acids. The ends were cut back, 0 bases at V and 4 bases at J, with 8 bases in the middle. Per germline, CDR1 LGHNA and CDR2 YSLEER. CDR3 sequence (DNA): TGCGCCAGCAGCCAAGAGGCCGCCCCAGATACGCAGTATTTT. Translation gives CASSQEAAPDTQYF.

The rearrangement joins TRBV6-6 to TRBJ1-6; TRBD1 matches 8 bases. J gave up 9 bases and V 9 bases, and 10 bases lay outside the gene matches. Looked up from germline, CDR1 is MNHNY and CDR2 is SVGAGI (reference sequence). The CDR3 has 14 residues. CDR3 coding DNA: TGTGCCAGTCTAGACAGGGGAGGAAGTTCACCCCTCCACTTT. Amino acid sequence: CASLDRGGSSPLHF.

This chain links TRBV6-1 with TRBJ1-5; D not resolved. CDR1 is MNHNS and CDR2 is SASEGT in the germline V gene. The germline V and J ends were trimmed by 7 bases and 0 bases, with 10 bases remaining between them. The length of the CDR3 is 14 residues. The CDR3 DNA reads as TGTGCCAGCACCGACGGGTATAGCAATCAGCCCCAGCATTTT. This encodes CASTDGYSNQPQHF.

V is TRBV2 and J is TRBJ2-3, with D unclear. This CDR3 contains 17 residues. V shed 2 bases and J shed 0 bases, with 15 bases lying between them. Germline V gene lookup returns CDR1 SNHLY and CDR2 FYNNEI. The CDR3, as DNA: TGTGCCAGCAGTGAACGGGCCTGGAGTTCTAGCACAGATACGCAGTATTTT. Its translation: CASSERAWSSSTDTQYF.

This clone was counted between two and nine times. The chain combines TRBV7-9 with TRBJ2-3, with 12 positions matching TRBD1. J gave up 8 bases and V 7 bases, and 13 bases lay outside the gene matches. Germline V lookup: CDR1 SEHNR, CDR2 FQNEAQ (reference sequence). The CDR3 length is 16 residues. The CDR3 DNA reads TGTGCCAGCATCCCCCACCCGGGACAGGGGGCGCGTACGCAGTATTTT. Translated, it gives CASIPHPGQGARTQYF.

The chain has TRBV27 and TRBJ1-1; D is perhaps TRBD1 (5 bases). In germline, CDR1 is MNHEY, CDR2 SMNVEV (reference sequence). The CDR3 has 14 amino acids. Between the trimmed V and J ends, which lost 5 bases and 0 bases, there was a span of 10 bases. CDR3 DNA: TGTGCCAGCAGTGTCTGGGGGATGAACACTGAAGCTTTCTTT. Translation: CASSVWGMNTEAFF.

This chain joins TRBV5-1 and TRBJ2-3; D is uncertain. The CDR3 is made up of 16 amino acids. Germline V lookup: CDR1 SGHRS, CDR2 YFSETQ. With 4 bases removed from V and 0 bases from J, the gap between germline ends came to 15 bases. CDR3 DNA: TGCGCCAGCAGCCGTGGGGTCCTATCTAGCACAGATACGCAGTATTTT. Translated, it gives CASSRGVLSSTDTQYF.

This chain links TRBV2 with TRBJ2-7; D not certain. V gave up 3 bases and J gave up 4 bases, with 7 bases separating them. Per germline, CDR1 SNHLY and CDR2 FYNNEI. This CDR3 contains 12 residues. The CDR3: CASSDGPYEQYV. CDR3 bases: TGTGCCAGCAGTGACGGGCCATACGAGCAGTACGTC.

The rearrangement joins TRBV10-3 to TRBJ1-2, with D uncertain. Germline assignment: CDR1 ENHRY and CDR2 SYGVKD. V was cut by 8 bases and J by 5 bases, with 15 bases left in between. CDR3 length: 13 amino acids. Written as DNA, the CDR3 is TGTGCCATCGGGGATAGAACCGTATATGGCTACACCTTC. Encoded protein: CAIGDRTVYGYTF.

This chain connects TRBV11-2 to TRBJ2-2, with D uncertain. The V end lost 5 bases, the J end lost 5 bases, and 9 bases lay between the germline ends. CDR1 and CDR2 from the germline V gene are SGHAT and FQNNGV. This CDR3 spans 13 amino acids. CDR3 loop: CASSLVGTGELFF. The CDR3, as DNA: TGTGCCAGCAGCCTAGTGGGGACCGGGGAGCTGTTTTTT.

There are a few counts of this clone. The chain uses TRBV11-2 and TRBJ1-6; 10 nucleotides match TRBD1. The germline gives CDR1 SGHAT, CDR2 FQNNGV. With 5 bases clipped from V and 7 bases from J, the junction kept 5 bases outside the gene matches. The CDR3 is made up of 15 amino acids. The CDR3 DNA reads TGTGCCAGCAGCATTCTGGGACAGGGGAATTCACCCCTCCACTTT. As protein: CASSILGQGNSPLHF.

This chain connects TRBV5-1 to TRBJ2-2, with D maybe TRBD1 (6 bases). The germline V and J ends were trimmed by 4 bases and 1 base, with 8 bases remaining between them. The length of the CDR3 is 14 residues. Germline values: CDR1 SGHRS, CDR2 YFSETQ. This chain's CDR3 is CASSADRNTGELFF. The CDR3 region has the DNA TGCGCCAGCAGCGCGGACAGGAACACCGGGGAGCTGTTTTTT.

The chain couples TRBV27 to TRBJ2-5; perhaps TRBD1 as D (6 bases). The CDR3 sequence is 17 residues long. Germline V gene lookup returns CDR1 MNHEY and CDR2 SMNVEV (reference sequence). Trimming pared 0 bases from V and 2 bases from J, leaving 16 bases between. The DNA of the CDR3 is TGTGCCAGCAGTTTATCCAAGGCCGCAGGGGCTCAAGAGACCCAGTACTTC. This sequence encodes CASSLSKAAGAQETQYF.

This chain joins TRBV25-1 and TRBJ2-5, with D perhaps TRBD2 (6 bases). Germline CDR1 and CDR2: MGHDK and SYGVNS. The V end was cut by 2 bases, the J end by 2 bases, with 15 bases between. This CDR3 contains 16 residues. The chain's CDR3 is CASSEAGTPQQETQYF. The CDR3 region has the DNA TGTGCCAGCAGTGAAGCGGGGACTCCCCAGCAAGAGACCCAGTACTTC.

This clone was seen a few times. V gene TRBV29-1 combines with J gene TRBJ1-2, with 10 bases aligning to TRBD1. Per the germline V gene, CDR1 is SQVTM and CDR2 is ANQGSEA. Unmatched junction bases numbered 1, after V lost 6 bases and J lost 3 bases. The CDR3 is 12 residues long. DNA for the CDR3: TGCAGCGTAGGGACAGGGGACTATGGCTACACCTTC. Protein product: CSVGTGDYGYTF.

CDR3 protein: CASRDPGTGYEQYF. The CDR3 DNA sequence: TGTGCCAGCAGGGACCCCGGGACAGGGTACGAGCAGTACTTC. The V and J genes are TRBV6-1 and TRBJ2-7, with 9 positions matching TRBD1. Germline V lookup: CDR1 MNHNS, CDR2 SASEGT. The V gene end was trimmed by 6 bases and the J gene end by 4 bases; junction bases not matched to a gene: 7. CDR3 length: 14 residues.

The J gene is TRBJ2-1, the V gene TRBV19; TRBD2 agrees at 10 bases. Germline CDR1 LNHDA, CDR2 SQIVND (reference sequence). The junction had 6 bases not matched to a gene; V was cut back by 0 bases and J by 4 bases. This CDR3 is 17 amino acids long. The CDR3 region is CASSIETSGSYYNEQFF. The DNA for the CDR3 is TGTGCCAGTAGTATAGAGACTAGCGGGTCTTATTACAATGAGCAGTTCTTC.

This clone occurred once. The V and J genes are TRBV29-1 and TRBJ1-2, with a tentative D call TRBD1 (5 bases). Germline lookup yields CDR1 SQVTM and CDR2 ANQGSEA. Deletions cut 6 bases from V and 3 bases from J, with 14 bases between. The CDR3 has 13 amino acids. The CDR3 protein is CSVIAGTDYGYTF. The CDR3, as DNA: TGCAGCGTGATCGCCGGGACGGACTATGGCTACACCTTC.